The next 16 T cell receptor beta chains were all read from a single sample in a study of T cells in Graves' hyperthyroidism and ophthalmopathy. TCR beta CDR3 region amplification was performed from RNA transcripts. HTBI primers were used for first-round RT-PCR of the TCR CDR3. Using its own MiXCR run on the multiplex PCR reads, TCRdb lists one record per CDR3 protein. The sample has under 350,000 distinct CDR3 sequences, around 23% seen once. Sequencing used blood. The receptors derive from a woman between 45 and 60 years old with Graves' hyperthyroidism.

Only a few counts were recorded for this clonotype. The gene calls are TRBV29-1 and TRBJ2-2; the match to TRBD1 covers 7 bases. The CDR3 totals 14 residues. V dropped 6 bases and J dropped 0; count of bases not matched to a gene: 4. The germline CDR1 and CDR2 sequences are SQVTM and ANQGSEA. The CDR3 nucleotides are TGCAGCGTCAGGGGGAGAGCGAACACCGGGGAGCTGTTTTTT. Amino acids: CSVRGRANTGELFF.

This clonotype occurred once. V usage is TRBV20-1 and J usage is TRBJ2-7; 8 bases agree with TRBD1. The V gene's germline CDR1 is DFQATT and CDR2 SNEGSKA (reference sequence). This CDR3 comprises 15 residues. V lost 0 bases, J lost 3 bases, and 7 bases stayed unmatched. CDR3 coding DNA: TGCAGTGCTAGAGACCGACAGGGGAGTATCTACGAGCAGTACTTC. It codes for CSARDRQGSIYEQYF.

Ten or more counts support this clonotype. The chain combines TRBV12-3 or TRBV12-4 with TRBJ2-7; 8 bases agree with TRBD2. CDR3 length: 16 amino acids. After removal of 6 bases from V and 2 bases from J, the junction contained 12 bases not matched to a gene. In DNA form, the CDR3 reads TGTGCCAGCAGCCCCACCTCTAGCGGGCGTCCCTACGAGCAGTACTTC. Residues: CASSPTSSGRPYEQYF.

The chain carries TRBV12-3 or TRBV12-4 and TRBJ2-3; D gene ambiguous. This CDR3 comprises 15 residues. Trimming pared 6 bases from V and 2 bases from J, leaving 15 bases between. CDR3 in DNA: TGTGCCAGCAGCCCCCAGAGGCGTAACACAGATACGCAGTATTTT. As protein: CASSPQRRNTDTQYF.

The chain links TRBV7-3 to TRBJ2-5; 7 bases agree with TRBD1. The V gene's germline CDR1 is SGHTA and CDR2 FQGTGA. This CDR3 has 16 residues. V gave up 2 bases and J gave up 2 bases; unmatched junction bases: 8. For the CDR3, the DNA is TGTGCCAGCAGCTTAGGTGACAGGGCCCTTCAAGAGACCCAGTACTTC. It translates to CASSLGDRALQETQYF.

V gene TRBV18 combines with J gene TRBJ1-1; D not resolved. V lost 3 bases to trimming and J lost 3 bases, with 11 bases between them. The germline V gene encodes CDR1 KGHSH and CDR2 LQKENI. The CDR3 has 14 amino acids. The CDR3 DNA reads as TGTGCCAGCTCACCGAGTAGGGAGTACACTGAAGCTTTCTTT. Translation gives CASSPSREYTEAFF.

This clonotype was recorded many times. J is TRBJ2-3 and V is TRBV7-8; D is uncertain. Germline V CDR1 and CDR2: SGHVS, FQNEAQ. V lost 6 bases, J lost 7 bases, and 14 bases lay in between. The CDR3 totals 13 residues. The CDR3 DNA follows: TGTGCCAGCAGTCAAGACCGGAGCTATACGCAGTATTTT. Translation gives CASSQDRSYTQYF.

In its sample, this clonotype was seen many times. The chain combines TRBV7-8 with TRBJ2-3; TRBD2 agrees at 14 bases. Trimming removed 4 bases from V and 3 bases from J; junction bases left unmatched: 9. CDR3 size: 18 residues. The germline CDR1 and CDR2 sequences are SGHVS and FQNEAQ. The CDR3 region is CASSSGLAGARVTDTQYF. The CDR3 DNA reads as TGTGCCAGCAGCTCGGGACTAGCGGGAGCCCGTGTTACAGATACGCAGTATTTT.

The V call is TRBV9, the J call TRBJ2-7; D gene unclear. There are 14 residues in the CDR3. V was trimmed by 1 base and J by 4 bases, leaving 12 bases between them. CDR1 and CDR2 from the germline V gene are SGDLS and YYNGEE. The CDR3 sequence: CASSVLGMGYEQYF. The CDR3 coding sequence is TGTGCCAGCAGCGTATTGGGGATGGGGTACGAGCAGTACTTC.

The genes are TRBV3-1 and TRBJ2-7; the match to TRBD1 covers 8 bases. V dropped 4 bases and J dropped 3; count of bases not matched to a gene: 8. Looked up from germline, CDR1 is LGHDT and CDR2 is YNNKEL (reference sequence). The CDR3 is made up of 15 amino acids. The CDR3 region is CASSPEQGVVYEQYF. The CDR3 DNA reads as TGTGCCAGCAGCCCAGAACAGGGGGTGGTCTACGAGCAGTACTTC.

This clonotype was seen only a few times. V gene TRBV19 combines with J gene TRBJ2-5, with 11 bases aligning to TRBD2. CDR1 and CDR2 from the germline V gene are LNHDA and SQIVND (reference sequence). Trimming took 3 bases from V and 5 from J; bases not matched to a gene: 8. The CDR3 extends over 16 amino acids. CDR3 nucleotides: TGTGCCAGTAGTATGCGGCTAGCGGGAGGCAGGGAGACCCAGTACTTC. It codes for CASSMRLAGGRETQYF. The whole variable domain, remainder taken from reference TRBV19 and TRBJ2-5, is DGGITQSPKYLFRKEGQNVTLSCEQNLNHDAMYWYRQDPGQGLRLIYYSQIVNDFQKGDIAEGYSVSREKKESFPLTVTSAQKNPTAFYLCASSMRLAGGRETQYFGPGTRLLVL.

Ten or more counts support this clonotype. CDR3 sequence reads: CASSDRAYEQYF. The CDR3 coding sequence is TGTGCCAGCAGCGACAGGGCTTACGAGCAGTACTTC. The chain joins TRBV6-1 to TRBJ2-7; TRBD1 agrees at 7 bases. The CDR3 contains 12 residues. V was clipped by 6 bases and J by 4 bases; unmatched bases: 3. From germline, CDR1 is MNHNS and CDR2 SASEGT.

This clonotype has ten or more counts. The DNA of the CDR3 is TGCGCCAGCAGTGAGTCGTCGGCGGGGTACTACGAGCAGTACTTC. As protein: CASSESSAGYYEQYF. The genes are TRBV10-1 and TRBJ2-7, with a possible D match to TRBD2 (6 bases). V was cut by 0 bases and J by 3 bases, with 12 bases left in between. CDR3 size: 15 residues. Germline CDR1 is WNHNN and CDR2 is SYGVQD (reference sequence).

This clonotype was counted many times. The V and J genes are TRBV6-1 and TRBJ2-7; D is unclear. Germline CDR1 reads MNHNS; CDR2 reads SASEGT. V gave up 5 bases and J gave up 2 bases, with 10 bases separating them. The CDR3 sequence is 13 residues long. CDR3 residues: CASSYNTAYEQYF. CDR3 bases: TGTGCCAGCAGTTATAACACCGCCTACGAGCAGTACTTC.

This clonotype was seen a handful of times. This rearrangement joins TRBV7-2 to TRBJ1-3, with TRBD1 matching over 10 bases. In germline, CDR1 is SGHTA, CDR2 FQGNSA. The CDR3 spans 15 residues. V shed 5 bases and J 2 bases; nucleotides not matched to a gene: 3. The CDR3 coding sequence is TGTGCCAGCAGCAGACAGGGGGCGACTGGAAACACCATATATTTT. Its protein is CASSRQGATGNTIYF.

This clonotype was picked up many times. The chain couples TRBV20-1 to TRBJ1-6; 7 bases agree with TRBD1. This CDR3 comprises 14 residues. Per the germline V gene, CDR1 is DFQATT and CDR2 is SNEGSKA (reference sequence). With V trimmed by 2 bases and J by 7 bases, 5 bases remained unmatched. The CDR3 protein is CSARTGQQNSPLHF. In DNA form, the CDR3 reads TGCAGTGCTAGAACGGGACAGCAAAATTCACCCCTCCACTTT.